Below are 13 T cell receptor beta chains sequenced from a single sample in a study of a mutant IDH1 vaccine in newly diagnosed glioma (TCRdb year 2021). In the paper's terms, the time point label means: week 23, last vaccination. Each vaccine dose, consisting of 300 ug of a 20-mer mutant IDH1 peptide in Montanide, was administered subcutaneously with topical imiquimod. These receptors lack a known antigen. The library relied on the immunoSEQ multiplex PCR assay. Imported from immuneACCESS, the table was reduced by TCRdb to in-frame sequences with V and J called. These copies leave out some clones; in studies compared against another copy, an unresolved V gene accounts for under half, and the cause of the remainder is not known. The sample records about 29,000 clones, 80% of which are singletons. Around 8% of the sample is held by the ten biggest clonotypes. The material was PBMCs, obtained from a glioma patient whose treatment included an IDH1 peptide vaccine. The receptors here all came from a woman aged 18-30 years with glioma.

The V call is TRBV5-1, the J call TRBJ1-1, with 7 bases matching TRBD1. The V gene's germline CDR1 is SGHRS and CDR2 YFSETQ. The CDR3 runs 14 residues. J lost 1 base, V lost 2 bases, and 2 bases had no gene match. CDR3 loop: CASSFEGANTEAFF. The CDR3 nucleotides read TGCGCCAGCAGCTTCGAGGGGGCGAACACTGAAGCTTTCTTT.

V is TRBV13 and J is TRBJ1-1; TRBD1 might be the D (6 bases). The CDR3 consists of 16 residues. Between the trimmed V and J ends, which lost 5 bases and 5 bases, there was a span of 21 bases. Germline V lookup: CDR1 PRHDT, CDR2 FYEKMQ (reference sequence). DNA of the CDR3: TGTGCCAGCAGCCCAGCGGGGGGGCGAATCGAAACTGAAGCTTTCTTT. This codes for CASSPAGGRIETEAFF.

The J gene is TRBJ1-1, the V gene TRBV19; 8 bases fit TRBD1. The CDR3 spans 16 residues. Trimming cost V 2 bases and J 2 bases; bases outside gene matches: 7. Germline V gene data show CDR1 as LNHDA and CDR2 as SQIVND (reference sequence). In DNA, the CDR3 is TGTGCCAGTAGTATACGACAGGGGAGCTTTAACACTGAAGCTTTCTTT. It codes for CASSIRQGSFNTEAFF.

The chain joins TRBV13 to TRBJ1-1; no firm D call. V was shortened by 3 bases and J by 0 bases, with 14 bases between the two germline ends. CDR3 length equals 16 residues. The germline V gene encodes CDR1 PRHDT and CDR2 FYEKMQ (reference sequence). Here the CDR3 DNA reads TGTGCCAGCAGCTTCAAAGGGTGGGGAATGAACACTGAAGCTTTCTTT. It translates to CASSFKGWGMNTEAFF. Using reference TRBV13 and TRBJ1-1 for the parts outside the CDR3, the full variable domain is AAGVIQSPRHLIKEKRETATLKCYPIPRHDTVYWYQQGPGQDPQFLISFYEKMQSDKGSIPDRFSAQQFSDYHSELNMSSLELGDSALYFCASSFKGWGMNTEAFFGQGTRLTVV.

The chain recombines TRBV14 with TRBJ2-7; D may be TRBD1 (5 bases). With 4 bases removed from V and 3 bases from J, the gap between germline ends came to 10 bases. Per the germline V gene, CDR1 is SGHDN and CDR2 is FVKESK. The CDR3 is 13 amino acids. The DNA of the CDR3 is TGTGCCAGCAGCCCGGACACCGGCTACGAGCAGTACTTC. Encoded protein: CASSPDTGYEQYF. Filled out from reference TRBV14 and TRBJ2-7, the complete variable domain reads EAGVTQFPSHSVIEKGQTVTLRCDPISGHDNLYWYRRVMGKEIKFLLHFVKESKQDESGMPNNRFLAERTGGTYSTLKVQPAELEDSGVYFCASSPDTGYEQYFGPGTRLTVT.

The genes are TRBV30 and TRBJ1-2, with D hard to call. The CDR3 extends over 11 amino acids. Trimming removed 3 bases at V and 8 bases at J, with 10 bases between. Germline V gene data show CDR1 as GTSNPN and CDR2 as SVGIG (reference sequence). DNA of the CDR3: TGTGCCTGGAGCTTCATGGACGGCTACACCTTC. It encodes CAWSFMDGYTF.

The V gene is TRBV12-5, the J gene TRBJ1-1, with D tentatively TRBD1 (5 bases). The CDR3 is made up of 13 amino acids. Per the germline V gene, CDR1 is LGHNT and CDR2 is FRNRAP. Trimming stripped 1 base from V and 8 bases from J, with 11 bases between. The CDR3 spells CASGLGGVTEAFF. The CDR3 bases are TGTGCTAGTGGTTTGGGGGGGGTTACCGAAGCTTTCTTT.

The V gene is TRBV30, the J gene TRBJ1-2, with D hard to call. V was shortened by 0 bases and J by 7 bases, with 21 bases between the two germline ends. This CDR3 contains 16 residues. CDR1 is GTSNPN and CDR2 is SVGIG in the germline V gene (reference sequence). CDR3 residues: CAWSVRAGFLVGGYTF. CDR3 coding DNA: TGTGCCTGGAGTGTACGAGCGGGATTTCTAGTAGGTGGCTACACCTTC. The full variable domain, completed using reference TRBV30 and TRBJ1-2, is SQTIHQWPATLVQPVGSPLSLECTVEGTSNPNLYWYRQAAGRGLQLLFYSVGIGQISSEVPQNLSASRPQDRQFILSSKKLLLSDSGFYLCAWSVRAGFLVGGYTFGSGTRLTVV.

This rearrangement joins TRBV19 to TRBJ1-1; D call uncertain. Germline V CDR1 and CDR2: LNHDA, SQIVND (reference sequence). V was trimmed by 6 bases and J by 1 base, leaving 12 bases between them. The CDR3 is 14 amino acids. CDR3: CASRRSPGNTEAFF. CDR3 DNA sequence: TGTGCCAGTAGAAGGAGCCCCGGGAACACTGAAGCTTTCTTT.

The chain joins TRBV4-3 to TRBJ2-6; D gene uncertain. Per the germline V gene, CDR1 is LGHNA and CDR2 is YSLEER. Trimming took off 4 bases at V and 0 bases at J, with 13 bases between the two ends. The CDR3 contains 17 residues. CDR3 coding DNA: TGCGCCAGCAGCCCAGTCGTGGGTCTCTCTGGGGCCAACGTCCTGACTTTC. It specifies CASSPVVGLSGANVLTF.

The chain employs TRBV11-3 and TRBJ2-7; no definite D call. This CDR3 is built from 11 residues. With 2 bases removed from V and 7 bases from J, the gap between germline ends came to 6 bases. The germline V gene has CDR1 SGHNT and CDR2 YENEEA. The CDR3 protein is CASSLMGEQYF. CDR3 coding DNA: TGTGCCAGCAGCTTAATGGGGGAGCAGTACTTC.

J is TRBJ2-7 and V is TRBV7-9, with D tentatively TRBD1 (5 bases). Trimming took 2 bases from V and 5 from J, leaving 19 bases between them. Germline V gives CDR1 SEHNR, CDR2 FQNEAQ (reference sequence). The CDR3 consists of 16 residues. CDR3 sequence (DNA): TGTGCCAGCAGCTTAACGTCGCGCCAGGGTATTGACGAGCAGTACTTC. It is translated as CASSLTSRQGIDEQYF.

V gene TRBV27 combines with J gene TRBJ2-5; D may be TRBD1 (5 bases). Germline CDR1 MNHEY, CDR2 SMNVEV (reference sequence). CDR3 length: 12 residues. Trimming took 3 bases from V and 4 from J, leaving 6 bases between them. CDR3 coding DNA: TGTGCCAGCAGTTTTCAGGGAGAGACCCAGTACTTC. Amino acids: CASSFQGETQYF.